The 25 T cell receptor beta chains listed next were all sequenced from one sample in a study of T cell repertoires in cytomegalovirus infection. Each CDR3 protein is one row after TCRdb ran MiXCR on the reads. The table has 450,000 to 650,000 distinct CDR3 sequences, about 25% seen once; the top ten hold approximately 13%. The sequenced sample was PBMCs. The receptor source for this set is a human donor in good health (CMV status not recorded). Some clones in this sample may be carry-over from other donors' samples.

The chain joins TRBV30 to TRBJ1-6; D not certain. Germline CDR1 reads GTSNPN; CDR2 reads SVGIG (reference sequence). The CDR3 is 13 residues long. V shed 5 bases and J shed 9 bases, with 14 bases lying between them. This CDR3 reads CAWAGGQGSPLHF. CDR3 coding DNA: TGTGCCTGGGCCGGTGGGCAAGGTTCACCCCTCCACTTT.

The table lists this clonotype with many counts. This chain links TRBV7-2 with TRBJ1-1; D gene uncertain. The ends were cut back, 2 bases at V and 0 bases at J, with 10 bases in the middle. Per germline, CDR1 SGHTA and CDR2 FQGNSA. The CDR3 runs to 15 residues. CDR3 DNA: TGTGCCAGCAGCTTATCGGCCGCGATGAACACTGAAGCTTTCTTT. Translation gives CASSLSAAMNTEAFF.

The chain joins TRBV20-1 to TRBJ1-5, with D possibly TRBD1 on 5 matching bases. Looked up from germline, CDR1 is DFQATT and CDR2 is SNEGSKA (reference sequence). This CDR3 region has 14 residues. V lost 1 base, J lost 0 bases, and 7 bases lay in between. CDR3 nucleotide sequence: TGCAGTGCTAGAGCGACAGATAGCAATCAGCCCCAGCATTTT. Protein product: CSARATDSNQPQHF.

This clonotype has only a few counts. The chain combines TRBV4-3 with TRBJ2-5, with TRBD1 identical over 7 bases. There are 15 residues in the CDR3. Trimming cost V 4 bases and J 5 bases; bases outside gene matches: 10. Germline V gene lookup returns CDR1 LGHNA and CDR2 YSLEER. The CDR3 loop reads CASSRSVTGLETQYF. The CDR3 DNA sequence: TGCGCCAGCAGCCGGAGTGTGACAGGGCTTGAGACCCAGTACTTC.

This clonotype came up many times. The gene calls are TRBV7-2 and TRBJ2-5; D uncertain. V lost 0 bases, J lost 4 bases, and 6 bases lay in between. The germline V gene has CDR1 SGHTA and CDR2 FQGNSA. This CDR3 has 13 residues. The CDR3: CASSLAPRETQYF. The CDR3 coding sequence is TGTGCCAGCAGCTTAGCGCCCAGAGAGACCCAGTACTTC.

This clonotype was seen just once. The rearrangement joins TRBV6-5 to TRBJ1-1, with 7 bases aligning to TRBD1. The V segment lost 7 bases and the J segment 5 bases; nucleotides outside the gene matches: 13. CDR1 MNHEY and CDR2 SVGAGI come from the germline V gene. This CDR3 region has 15 residues. CDR3 DNA: TGTGCCAGCACCTCAGGGGGGGCGGATAATACTGAAGCTTTCTTT. Residues: CASTSGGADNTEAFF.

V gene TRBV11-3 combines with J gene TRBJ2-1; 7 nucleotides line up with TRBD2. The CDR3 contains 18 residues. The germline CDR1 and CDR2 sequences are SGHNT and YENEEA. V lost 0 bases to trimming and J lost 0 bases; unmatched junction nucleotides: 8. CDR3 loop: CASSLDQGGSYSYNEQFF. CDR3 sequence (DNA): TGTGCCAGCAGCTTAGATCAGGGCGGGAGCTACTCCTACAATGAGCAGTTCTTC.

DNA of the CDR3: TGTGCCAGCACCTTTGGTGGCCTGAACACCGGGGAGCTGTTTTTT. This codes for CASTFGGLNTGELFF. The chain combines TRBV7-9 with TRBJ2-2; D not certain. V gave up 7 bases and J gave up 1 base, with 13 bases separating them. The length of the CDR3 is 15 residues. Germline V gives CDR1 SEHNR, CDR2 FQNEAQ (reference sequence).

The table lists this clonotype with many counts. The chain recombines TRBV7-2 with TRBJ2-3; 13 bases fit TRBD2. Germline V lookup: CDR1 SGHTA, CDR2 FQGNSA. Losses at the gene ends were 5 bases for V and 5 bases for J; bases not matched to a gene: 4. The CDR3 is made up of 15 amino acids. CDR3 amino acids: CASSPRLAGGDTQYF. The CDR3 nucleotides are TGTGCCAGCAGCCCCCGACTAGCGGGAGGAGATACGCAGTATTTT.

This clonotype was observed a handful of times. V is TRBV7-6 and J is TRBJ2-2; TRBD2 matches 8 bases. Germline loops: CDR1 SGHVS, CDR2 FNYEAQ. The J segment lost 1 base and the V segment lost 5 bases, leaving 9 bases of the junction unmatched. CDR3 size: 17 residues. CDR3 loop: CASSGAGVSLNTGELFF. CDR3 bases: TGTGCCAGCAGCGGAGCGGGAGTGAGTTTGAACACCGGGGAGCTGTTTTTT.

This clonotype was seen a few times. CDR3 nucleotide sequence: TGCGCCAGCAGCCAAGGGGGCTTTCGACAGGGGGGGTACGAGCAGTACGTC. It codes for CASSQGGFRQGGYEQYV. The rearrangement links TRBV4-3 to TRBJ2-7; 9 bases line up with TRBD1. CDR1 and CDR2 from the germline V gene are LGHNA and YSLEER. V gave up 1 base and J gave up 4 bases; unmatched junction bases: 11. CDR3 length: 17 residues.

This chain uses TRBV20-1 with TRBJ1-6; 9 bases line up with TRBD1. This CDR3 contains 22 residues. V trimming: 6 bases; J trimming: 0 bases; junction bases outside the gene matches: 24. Germline loops: CDR1 DFQATT, CDR2 SNEGSKA (reference sequence). Written as DNA, the CDR3 is TGCAGTGCCGGTCCCGGGACAGGGAACAAGGGCTCCGTGAGCTCCTATAATTCACCCCTCCACTTT. It encodes CSAGPGTGNKGSVSSYNSPLHF.

This clonotype was seen many times. The chain couples TRBV7-2 to TRBJ2-7; D tentatively fits TRBD1 or TRBD2 (6 bases each). The CDR3 has 11 residues. CDR1 is SGHTA, CDR2 FQGNSA, per germline. The CDR3 protein is CGGAIYYEQYV. In DNA, the CDR3 is TGTGGGGGGGCAATTTATTACGAGCAGTACGTC.

This clonotype was seen at least ten times. The V gene is TRBV6-1, the J gene TRBJ2-5; TRBD2 agrees at 8 bases. Germline V gene sequence: CDR1 MNHNS, CDR2 SASEGT. Trimming took 4 bases from V and 5 from J; bases not matched to a gene: 6. The CDR3 runs 14 residues. The DNA for the CDR3 is TGTGCCAGCAGTGCCGCGACTAGCGCCGAGACCCAGTACTTC. Its protein is CASSAATSAETQYF.

Only a few counts were recorded for this clonotype. In DNA form, the CDR3 reads TGCGCCAGCCGAACAGGGACTAGCGGCGACACAGATACGCAGTATTTT. Translated: CASRTGTSGDTDTQYF. The rearrangement uses TRBV5-1 and TRBJ2-3; TRBD2 matches 11 bases. From germline, CDR1 is SGHRS and CDR2 YFSETQ. The J segment lost 2 bases and the V segment lost 7 bases, leaving 9 bases of the junction unmatched. This CDR3 contains 16 residues. Supplemented by reference TRBV5-1 and TRBJ2-3, the full variable domain reads KAGVTQTPRYLIKTRGQQVTLSCSPISGHRSVSWYQQTPGQGLQFLFEYFSETQRNKGNFPGRFSGRQFSNSRSEMNVSTLELGDSALYLCASRTGTSGDTDTQYFGPGTRLTVL.

The chain employs TRBV28 and TRBJ2-7, with 7 nucleotides matching TRBD1. The V gene end was trimmed by 10 bases and the J gene end by 3 bases; junction bases not matched to a gene: 12. Germline CDR1 reads MDHEN; CDR2 reads SYDVKM. The CDR3 is 14 amino acids. The CDR3 is CATNAGTAIYEQYF. The DNA for the CDR3 is TGTGCCACCAACGCCGGGACAGCCATCTACGAGCAGTACTTC.

The chain joins TRBV27 to TRBJ2-1; D is unresolved. Trimming shortened V by 2 bases and J by 5 bases, and 16 bases separated the two germline ends. CDR3 length equals 16 residues. Germline loops: CDR1 MNHEY, CDR2 SMNVEV (reference sequence). CDR3 amino acids: CASSLGVDGLNNEQFF. DNA of the CDR3: TGTGCCAGCAGTTTAGGGGTTGACGGCCTCAACAATGAGCAGTTCTTC.

In its sample, this clonotype was seen a few times. V is TRBV28 and J is TRBJ2-7; tentatively, D is TRBD1 (6 bases). The CDR3 sequence is 13 residues long. Looked up from germline, CDR1 is MDHEN and CDR2 is SYDVKM. With 6 bases removed from V and 3 bases from J, the gap between germline ends came to 12 bases. CDR3 nucleotides: TGTGCCAGCAGCCGATCACAGGGCTACGAGCAGTACTTC. Protein product: CASSRSQGYEQYF.

V is TRBV6-5 and J is TRBJ2-3, with TRBD1 matching 7 bases. J was trimmed by 3 bases and V by 7 bases; bases with no gene match: 10. Per germline, CDR1 MNHEY and CDR2 SVGAGI. The CDR3 is 15 amino acids. Written as DNA, the CDR3 is TGTGCCAGCACCCCCAGGACAGGTCCTACAGATACGCAGTATTTT. This codes for CASTPRTGPTDTQYF.

This chain joins TRBV2 and TRBJ2-2; D call uncertain. This CDR3 contains 15 residues. Trimming left V 6 bases short and J 1 base short, with 12 bases between. Germline values: CDR1 SNHLY, CDR2 FYNNEI. As DNA, the CDR3 is TGTGCCAGCAGGGGATCGTATGGGAACACCGGGGAGCTGTTTTTT. Translating gives CASRGSYGNTGELFF.

This clonotype came up a few times. V and J are TRBV2 and TRBJ2-5, with unresolved D. The V end lost 4 bases, the J end lost 5 bases, and 2 bases lay between the germline ends. CDR3 length equals 10 residues. The germline V gene encodes CDR1 SNHLY and CDR2 FYNNEI. The CDR3, as DNA: TGTGCCAGCAGTGTCGAGACCCAGTACTTC. It is translated as CASSVETQYF.

The V call is TRBV11-2, the J call TRBJ1-1; 7 positions match TRBD1. This CDR3 contains 11 residues. Germline assignment: CDR1 SGHAT and CDR2 FQNNGV. J gave up 8 bases and V 5 bases, and 2 bases lay outside the gene matches. CDR3 coding DNA: TGTGCCAGCAGCCGGGGACAGGAAGCTTTCTTT. Encoded protein: CASSRGQEAFF.

This clonotype occurred once. The chain recombines TRBV10-3 with TRBJ2-1, with 7 bases that match TRBD2. J lost 2 bases, V lost 10 bases, and 5 bases had no gene match. This CDR3 is 13 amino acids long. In germline, CDR1 is ENHRY, CDR2 SYGVKD. For the CDR3, the DNA is TGTGCCACCAGAAGCGGGACCTACAATGAGCAGTTCTTC. Amino acids: CATRSGTYNEQFF.

The chain links TRBV6-1 to TRBJ2-2; D call uncertain. Trimming left V 8 bases short and J 2 bases short, with 9 bases between. CDR1 MNHNS and CDR2 SASEGT come from the germline V gene. CDR3 size: 13 residues. The CDR3 coding sequence is TGTGCCAGCGTGAAACTTAACACCGGGGAGCTGTTTTTT. It codes for CASVKLNTGELFF.

This clonotype was seen a single time. This chain joins TRBV25-1 and TRBJ2-5; 8 nucleotides align to TRBD1. Germline loops: CDR1 MGHDK, CDR2 SYGVNS. V lost 4 bases to trimming and J lost 4 bases; unmatched junction nucleotides: 2. CDR3 length: 13 residues. The CDR3 region has the DNA TGTGCCAGCAGTGTGACAGGGGTAGAGACCCAGTACTTC. Amino acids: CASSVTGVETQYF.